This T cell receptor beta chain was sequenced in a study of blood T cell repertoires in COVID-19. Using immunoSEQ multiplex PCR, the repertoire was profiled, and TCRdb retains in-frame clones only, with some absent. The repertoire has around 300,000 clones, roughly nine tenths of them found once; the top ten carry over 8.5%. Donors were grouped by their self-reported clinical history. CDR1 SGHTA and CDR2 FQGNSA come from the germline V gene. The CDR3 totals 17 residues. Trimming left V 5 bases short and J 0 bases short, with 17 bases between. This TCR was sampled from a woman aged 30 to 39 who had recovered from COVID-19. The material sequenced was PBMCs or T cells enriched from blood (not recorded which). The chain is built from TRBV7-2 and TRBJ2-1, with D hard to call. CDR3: CASSARLLSSSYNEQFF. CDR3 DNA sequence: TGTGCCAGCAGCGCCCGACTCCTCTCGAGCTCCTACAATGAGCAGTTCTTC.